Included here is one T cell receptor beta chain sequence, with context. Being one base from a much bigger clone, this may be a read error. This CDR3 contains 15 residues. Germline values: CDR1 SGHRS, CDR2 YFSETQ. This sample stems from a study of CD8+CD57+ T cells in acquired aplastic anemia. Both TCR beta VDJ combination and CDR3 sequence profiling were carried out. Genomic DNA was the template for this profiling. TCRdb itself ran the reads through MiXCR, one entry per CDR3 protein. The sample carries about 160,000 distinct CDR3 sequences, roughly 48% recorded once. V and J are TRBV5-1 and TRBJ1-1; maybe TRBD1 (5 bases). This TCR came from a human donor in good health. The sample taken for sequencing was sorted CD4+, CD8+, or CD8+CD57+ T cells (not recorded which) from PBMCs. This chain's CDR3 is CASSLEAGGWTEALF. The CDR3 DNA sequence: TGCGCCAGCAGCTTGGAGGCTGGGGGGTGGACTGAAGCTCTCTTT.